This T cell receptor beta chain appears in the sequencing data of a study of blood T cell repertoires in COVID-19. CDR1 is SGHDT and CDR2 is YYEEEE in the germline V gene. CDR3 length: 12 amino acids. V lost 1 base and J 5 bases, leaving 6 bases between the germline ends. The table came from immunoSEQ multiplex PCR; TCRdb's copy has only in-frame clones and leaves some out. The sample records a few hundred thousand clones, around 84% being singletons. Comments on this clone: Other DNA sequences in the same sample also yield this CDR3.

The chain has TRBV5-6 and TRBJ1-2; D uncertain. Sequencing was performed on peripheral blood. The source of this sequence is a man in his sixties with acute or convalescent COVID-19. The CDR3 sequence: CASSLRWYGYTF. CDR3 DNA sequence: TGTGCCAGCAGCTTGCGGTGGTATGGCTACACCTTC.